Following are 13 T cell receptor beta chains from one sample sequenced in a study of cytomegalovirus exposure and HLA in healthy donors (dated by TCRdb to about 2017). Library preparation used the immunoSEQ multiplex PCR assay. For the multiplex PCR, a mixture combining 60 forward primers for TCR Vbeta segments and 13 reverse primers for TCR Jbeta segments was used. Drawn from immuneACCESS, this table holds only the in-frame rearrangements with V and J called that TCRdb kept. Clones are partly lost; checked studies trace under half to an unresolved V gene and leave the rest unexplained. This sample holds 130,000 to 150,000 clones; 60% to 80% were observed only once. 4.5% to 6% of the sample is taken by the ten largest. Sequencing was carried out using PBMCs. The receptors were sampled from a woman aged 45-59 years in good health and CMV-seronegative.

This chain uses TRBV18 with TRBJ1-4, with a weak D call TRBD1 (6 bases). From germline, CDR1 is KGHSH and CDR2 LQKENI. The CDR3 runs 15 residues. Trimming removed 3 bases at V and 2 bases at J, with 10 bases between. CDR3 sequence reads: CASSPRQETNEKLFF. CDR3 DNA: TGTGCCAGCTCACCCAGACAGGAGACTAATGAAAAACTGTTTTTT.

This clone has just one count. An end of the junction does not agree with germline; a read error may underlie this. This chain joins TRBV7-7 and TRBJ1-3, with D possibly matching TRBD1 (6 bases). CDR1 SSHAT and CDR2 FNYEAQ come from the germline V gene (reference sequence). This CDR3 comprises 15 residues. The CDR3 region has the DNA TGTGCTAGCAGCCCCGTGGACAGCACTGGAAACACCATATATTTT. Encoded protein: CASSPVDSTGNTIYF.

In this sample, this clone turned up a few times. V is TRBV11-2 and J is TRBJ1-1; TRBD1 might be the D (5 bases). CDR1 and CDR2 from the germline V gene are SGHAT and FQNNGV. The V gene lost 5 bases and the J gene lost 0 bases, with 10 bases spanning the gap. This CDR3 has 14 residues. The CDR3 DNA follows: TGTGCCAGCAGCCTACAGGTAATGAACACTGAAGCTTTCTTT. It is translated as CASSLQVMNTEAFF.

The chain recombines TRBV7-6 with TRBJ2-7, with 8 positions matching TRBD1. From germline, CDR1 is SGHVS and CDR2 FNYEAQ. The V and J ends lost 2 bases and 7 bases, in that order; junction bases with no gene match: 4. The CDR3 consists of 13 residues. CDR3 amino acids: CASSLQGAREQYF. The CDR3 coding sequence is TGTGCCAGCAGCTTACAGGGGGCGCGGGAGCAGTACTTC.

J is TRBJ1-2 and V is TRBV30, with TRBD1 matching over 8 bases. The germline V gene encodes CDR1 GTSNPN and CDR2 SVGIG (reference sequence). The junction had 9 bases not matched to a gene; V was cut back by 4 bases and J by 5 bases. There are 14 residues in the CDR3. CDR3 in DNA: TGTGCCTGGAACCGGGACAGGCCGGCTTATGGCTACACCTTC. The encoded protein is CAWNRDRPAYGYTF.

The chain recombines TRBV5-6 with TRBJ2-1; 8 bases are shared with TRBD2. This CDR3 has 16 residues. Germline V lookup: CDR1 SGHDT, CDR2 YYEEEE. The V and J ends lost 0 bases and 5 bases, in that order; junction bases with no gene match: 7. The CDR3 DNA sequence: TGTGCCAGCAGCTTGGCTCTAGCGGGCGCCCACAATGAGCAGTTCTTC. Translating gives CASSLALAGAHNEQFF.

CDR3 protein: CASSVGAGETQYF. DNA for the CDR3: TGTGCCAGCAGCGTGGGGGCCGGAGAGACCCAGTACTTC. The genes are TRBV9 and TRBJ2-5, with D possibly being TRBD1 (6 bases). V was clipped by 2 bases and J by 4 bases, with 9 bases between them. This CDR3 has 13 residues. Germline V gene data show CDR1 as SGDLS and CDR2 as YYNGEE. The variable domain in full, completed from reference TRBV9 and TRBJ2-5, reads DSGVTQTPKHLITATGQRVTLRCSPRSGDLSVYWYQQSLDQGLQFLIQYYNGEERAKGNILERFSAQQFPDLHSELNLSSLELGDSALYFCASSVGAGETQYFGPGTRLLVL.

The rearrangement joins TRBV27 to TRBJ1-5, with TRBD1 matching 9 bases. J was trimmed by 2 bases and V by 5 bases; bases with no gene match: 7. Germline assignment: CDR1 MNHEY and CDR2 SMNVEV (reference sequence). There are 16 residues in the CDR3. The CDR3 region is CASSPQGQGRNQPQHF. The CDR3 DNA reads TGTGCCAGCAGTCCTCAGGGACAGGGACGCAATCAGCCCCAGCATTTT.

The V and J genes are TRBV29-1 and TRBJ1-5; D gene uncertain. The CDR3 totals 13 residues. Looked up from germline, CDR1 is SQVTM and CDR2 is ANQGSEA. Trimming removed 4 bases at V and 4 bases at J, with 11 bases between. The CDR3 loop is CSVGVEGNQPQHF. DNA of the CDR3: TGCAGCGTTGGAGTGGAGGGAAATCAGCCCCAGCATTTT.

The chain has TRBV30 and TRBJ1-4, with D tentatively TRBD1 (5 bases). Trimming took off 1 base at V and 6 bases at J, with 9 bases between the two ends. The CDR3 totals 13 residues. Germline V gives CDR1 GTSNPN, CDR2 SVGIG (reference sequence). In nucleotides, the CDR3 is TGTGCCTGGAGTGCCAGGGTTGATGAAAAACTGTTTTTT. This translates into CAWSARVDEKLFF.

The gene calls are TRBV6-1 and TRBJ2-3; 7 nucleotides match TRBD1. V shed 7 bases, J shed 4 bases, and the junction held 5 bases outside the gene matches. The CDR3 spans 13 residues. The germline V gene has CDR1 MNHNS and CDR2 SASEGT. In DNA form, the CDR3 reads TGTGCCAGCACCCGACAGGGATCAGATACGCAGTATTTT. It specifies CASTRQGSDTQYF.

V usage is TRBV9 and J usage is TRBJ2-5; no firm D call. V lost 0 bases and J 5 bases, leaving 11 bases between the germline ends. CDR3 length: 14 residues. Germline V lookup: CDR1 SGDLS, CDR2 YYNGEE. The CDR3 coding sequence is TGTGCCAGCAGCGTAGAGTCTAGTTTGGAGACCCAGTACTTC. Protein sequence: CASSVESSLETQYF.

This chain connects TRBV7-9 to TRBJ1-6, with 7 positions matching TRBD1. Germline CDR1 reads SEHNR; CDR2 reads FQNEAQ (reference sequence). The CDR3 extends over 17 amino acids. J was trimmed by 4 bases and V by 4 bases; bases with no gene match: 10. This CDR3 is CASSSITSTGYNSPLHF. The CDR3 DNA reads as TGTGCCAGCAGCTCGATAACTTCGACAGGGTATAATTCACCCCTCCACTTT.